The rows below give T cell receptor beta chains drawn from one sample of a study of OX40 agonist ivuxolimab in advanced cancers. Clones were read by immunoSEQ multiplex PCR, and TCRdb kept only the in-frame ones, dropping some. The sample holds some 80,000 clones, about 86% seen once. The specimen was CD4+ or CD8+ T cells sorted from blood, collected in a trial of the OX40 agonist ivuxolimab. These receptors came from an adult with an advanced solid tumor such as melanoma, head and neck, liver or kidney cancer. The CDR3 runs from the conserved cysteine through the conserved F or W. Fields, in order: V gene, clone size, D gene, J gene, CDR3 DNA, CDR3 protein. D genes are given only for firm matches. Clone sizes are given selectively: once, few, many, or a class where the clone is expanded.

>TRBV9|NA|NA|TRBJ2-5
TGTGCCAGCAGCGGGAGCTTGGGAGAGACCCAGTACTTC
CASSGSLGETQYF
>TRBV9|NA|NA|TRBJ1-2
TGTGCCAGCAGCGTAGCGACGGACTATGGCTACACCTTC
CASSVATDYGYTF
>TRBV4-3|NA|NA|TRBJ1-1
TGCGCCAGCAGCCAAGTCAAGGGGAACACTGAAGCTTTCTTT
CASSQVKGNTEAFF
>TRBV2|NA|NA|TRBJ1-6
TGTGCCAGCAGGCGGACGGTAGATAATTCACCCCTCCACTTT
CASRRTVDNSPLHF
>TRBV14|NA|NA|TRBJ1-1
TGTGCCAGCAGCCAAGGTGTGGCAGGGGCTGAAGCTTTCTTT
CASSQGVAGAEAFF
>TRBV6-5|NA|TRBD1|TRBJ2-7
TGTGCCAGCACGGACAACCCGGACAGGGATTTCGAGCAGTACTTC
CASTDNPDRDFEQYF
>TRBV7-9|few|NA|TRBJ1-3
TGTGCCAGCAGCTTACATTTTCGGGCAGGGGTGGCAAACACCATATATTTT
CASSLHFRAGVANTIYF
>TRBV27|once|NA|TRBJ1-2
TGTGCCAGCAGTTTCCGGGGGGCCTATGGCTACACCTTC
CASSFRGAYGYTF
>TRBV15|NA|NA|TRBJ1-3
TGTGCCACACAGGACATGGGAAACACCATATATTTT
CATQDMGNTIYF
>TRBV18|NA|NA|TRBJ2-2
TGTGCCAGCTCACGACAGTTTTCGAACACCGGGGAGCTGTTTTTT
CASSRQFSNTGELFF
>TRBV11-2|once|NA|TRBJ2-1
TGTGCCAGCAGCTTAGATCCGGCCCAAGCCCCGTTCTTC
CASSLDPAQAPFF
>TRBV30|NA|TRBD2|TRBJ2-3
TGTGCCTGGAGTGTACCGGGACTAGCGGGGTATACAGATACGCAGTATTTT
CAWSVPGLAGYTDTQYF
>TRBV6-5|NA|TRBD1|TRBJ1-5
TGTGCCAGCAGTGCCGAACCAGGGGGTAATCAGCCCCAGCATTTT
CASSAEPGGNQPQHF
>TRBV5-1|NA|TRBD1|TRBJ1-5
TGCGCCAGCAGCTGGGACAGTAATCAGCCCCAGCATTTT
CASSWDSNQPQHF
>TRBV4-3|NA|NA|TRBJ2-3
TGCGCCAGCAGCCAAGAATACGGGAGACGCACAGATACGCAGTATTTT
CASSQEYGRRTDTQYF
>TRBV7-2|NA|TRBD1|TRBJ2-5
TGTGCCAGCAGCCGATCCACAGGGGTGGAGACCCAGTACTTC
CASSRSTGVETQYF
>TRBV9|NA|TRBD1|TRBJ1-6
TGTGCCAGCAGCGTCCGTGACAGGGGGTCTAATTCACCCCTCCACTTT
CASSVRDRGSNSPLHF
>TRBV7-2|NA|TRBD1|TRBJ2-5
TGTGCCAGCAGCCAGGGGGCCCCCCAAGAGACCCAGTACTTC
CASSQGAPQETQYF
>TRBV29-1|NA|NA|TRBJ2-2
TGCAGCGCCCTAGGGGGGCTACGGACCGGGGAGCTGTTTTTT
CSALGGLRTGELFF
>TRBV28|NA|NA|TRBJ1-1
TGTGCCAGCAGTCTGGTTACGGGGACTGAAGCTTTCTTT
CASSLVTGTEAFF
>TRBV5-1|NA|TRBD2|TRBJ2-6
TGCGCCAGCAGCTTGGCGGGGGGAACTGGGGCCAACGTCCTGACTTTC
CASSLAGGTGANVLTF
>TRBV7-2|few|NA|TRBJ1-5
TGTGCCAGCAGCTTAGACCCGAATCAGCCCCAGCATTTT
CASSLDPNQPQHF
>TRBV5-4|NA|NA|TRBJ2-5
TGTGCCAGCAGCTGGACCCTTGGGGAGACCCAGTACTTC
CASSWTLGETQYF
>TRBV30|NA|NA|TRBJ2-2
TGTGCCTGGAGTGGAACGAACACCGGGGAGCTGTTTTTT
CAWSGTNTGELFF
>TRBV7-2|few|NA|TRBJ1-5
TGTGCCAGCCGGGATTATAGCAATCAGCCCCAGCATTTT
CASRDYSNQPQHF
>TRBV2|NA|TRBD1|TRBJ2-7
TGTGCCAGCAGGGATCCGGGACAGAGTTTCTACGAGCAGTACTTC
CASRDPGQSFYEQYF
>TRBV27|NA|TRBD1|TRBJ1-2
TGTGCCAGCAGTTGGGACAGAAACTATGGCTACACCTTC
CASSWDRNYGYTF
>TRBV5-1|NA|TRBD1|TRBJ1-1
TGCGCCAGCAGCCCCGACAGGGTTCGGGCTTTCTTT
CASSPDRVRAFF
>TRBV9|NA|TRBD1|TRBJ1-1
TGTGCCAGCAGCCGGGGGACAGGGGACGACACTGAAGCTTTCTTT
CASSRGTGDDTEAFF
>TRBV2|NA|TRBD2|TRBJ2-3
TGTGCCAGCAATAGCGGGGGCCAGAGAGATACGCAGTATTTT
CASNSGGQRDTQYF
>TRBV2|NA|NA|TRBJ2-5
TGTGCCAGCACCCGTTCAGGAGAGACCCAGTACTTC
CASTRSGETQYF
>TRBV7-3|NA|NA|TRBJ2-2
TGTGCCAGCAGCTTAAAGGAGGGGTCGTACGGGGAGCTGTTTTTT
CASSLKEGSYGELFF
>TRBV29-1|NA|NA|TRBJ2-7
TGCAGCGTTCAGGACAGCTTCTCCTCCTACGAGCAGTACTTC
CSVQDSFSSYEQYF
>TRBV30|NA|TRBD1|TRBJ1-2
TGTGCCTGGAGTCCCCCTCGGACAGGGGATGGCTACACCTTC
CAWSPPRTGDGYTF
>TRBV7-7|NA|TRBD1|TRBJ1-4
TGTGCCAGCAGCTCCGGGACAGGGTCAGGTGAAAAACTGTTTTTT
CASSSGTGSGEKLFF
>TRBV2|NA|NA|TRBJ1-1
TGTGCCAGCAGTGAAGGCCCACGGGACACTGAAGCTTTCTTT
CASSEGPRDTEAFF
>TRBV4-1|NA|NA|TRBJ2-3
TGCGCCAGCAGCCAATTTTTAGCGGACACAGATACGCAGTATTTT
CASSQFLADTDTQYF
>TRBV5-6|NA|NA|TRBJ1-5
TGTGCCAGCAGCTTGGGAACAGGGATAGGCAATCAGCCCCAGCATTTT
CASSLGTGIGNQPQHF
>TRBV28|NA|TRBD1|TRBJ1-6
TGTGCCAGCAGTTTAGGCGGGACAGGGGGTTCCCCCCTCCACTTT
CASSLGGTGGSPLHF
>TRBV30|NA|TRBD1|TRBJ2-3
TGTGCCTGGGGACCGGGACAGAGCACAGATACGCAGTATTTT
CAWGPGQSTDTQYF
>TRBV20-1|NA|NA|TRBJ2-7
TGCAGTGTCTCGACAGACCGTGTGCAGTACTTC
CSVSTDRVQYF
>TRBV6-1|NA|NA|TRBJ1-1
TGTGCCAGCAGTTTTGGGGGGGGGACTGAAGCTTTCTTT
CASSFGGGTEAFF
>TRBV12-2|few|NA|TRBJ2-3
TGTGCAAGTCGCCCACTAGCGGGGGGGTACCAGTATTTT
CASRPLAGGYQYF
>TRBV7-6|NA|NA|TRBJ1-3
TGTGCCAGCAGCCCTCGCTCCCAATCTGGAAACACCATATATTTT
CASSPRSQSGNTIYF
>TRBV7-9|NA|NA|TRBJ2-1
TGTGCCAGCAGCTTTACCACGGAAAGGCAGTTCTTC
CASSFTTERQFF
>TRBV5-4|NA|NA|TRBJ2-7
TGTGCCAGCAGCTTGGTTGGGTACGAGCAGTACTTC
CASSLVGYEQYF
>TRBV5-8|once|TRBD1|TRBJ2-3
TGTGCCAGCAGCTTGTGGGGGACAGGGCACACAGATACGCAGTATTTT
CASSLWGTGHTDTQYF
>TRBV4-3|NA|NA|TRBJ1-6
TGCGCCAGCAGCCAAGAGTTCCAGGCAGGGGAAAGATCACCCCTCCACTTT
CASSQEFQAGERSPLHF
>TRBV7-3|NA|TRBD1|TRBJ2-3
TGTGCCAGCAGCTTCACAGGGGCAGCAGATACGCAGTATTTT
CASSFTGAADTQYF
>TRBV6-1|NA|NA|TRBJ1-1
TGTGCCAGCAGGCTGGGACGGTTGAACACTGAAGCTTTCTTT
CASRLGRLNTEAFF
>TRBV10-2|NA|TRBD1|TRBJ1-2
TGCGCCAGCAGACGACAGGGCGGCCCCGCTGGCTACACCTTC
CASRRQGGPAGYTF
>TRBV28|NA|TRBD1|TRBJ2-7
TGTGCCAGCAGTGGAACTAGGACAGGAGGCTACGAGCAGTACTTC
CASSGTRTGGYEQYF